This T cell receptor (beta chain) was retrieved from a study of blood T cells in healthy people across ages. General study results and limits: The study found more naive CD4+ cells and higher diversity in long-lived than aged donors.

PCR was performed a second time for roughly 7 to 12 cycles using a sample-barcoded 5' primer and a J-beta primer mix. TCRdb passed the 5' RACE reads through MiXCR, listing each CDR3 protein once. The sample records a few hundred thousand distinct CDR3 sequences, 45% to 65% being singletons. Notes on this clonotype: Its antigen is as yet unknown.

The V gene end was trimmed by 3 bases and the J gene end by 0 bases; junction bases not matched to a gene: 5. The length of the CDR3 is 15 residues. Germline V gene sequence: CDR1 SGHTA, CDR2 FQGNSA. The receptor comes from a man in his sixties in good health. Specimen: blood. The chain recombines TRBV7-2 with TRBJ2-7; 7 positions agree with TRBD2. CDR3 sequence reads: CASSFWEGGSYEQYF. The CDR3 nucleotides are TGTGCCAGCAGCTTCTGGGAGGGAGGCTCCTACGAGCAGTACTTC.